This T cell receptor beta chain originates from a study of early T cells in non-severe SARS-CoV-2 infection. Study context: Sequencing targeted bulk RNA from unsorted whole blood, leaving chains unpaired.

TCRdb redid the calling of the 5' RACE reads with MiXCR, one entry per CDR3 protein. This table holds roughly 30,000 distinct CDR3 sequences, 5.7% found once. This clonotype was recorded a few times. Germline assignment: CDR1 DFQATT and CDR2 SNEGSKA (reference sequence). The CDR3 totals 13 residues. Trimming took off 4 bases at V and 8 bases at J, with 15 bases between the two ends. The sequenced material came from whole blood. The TCR sequence derives from an adult who was a healthcare worker with PCR-confirmed SARS-CoV-2 infection or an uninfected control (not recorded which). The J gene is TRBJ2-1, the V gene TRBV20-1, with D perhaps given as TRBD1 or TRBD2 (5 bases each). As DNA, the CDR3 is TGCAGTGCTACCTGGGACGCCTTCGATGAGCAGTTCTTC. This translates into CSATWDAFDEQFF.